This T cell receptor (beta chain) stems from a study of tumor-infiltrating lymphocytes in primary liver carcinoma. Study details: The study included patients who were men and women aged 30 to 69 years. Measuring about 4 to 10 cm across, the tumors were staged as T1-T3 N0M0.

The input was 400 to 500 ng total RNA; TCR beta cDNA was made from it with a constant-region primer. What produced the TCR beta libraries was three nested multiplex PCR rounds using slightly modified ARM-PCR. Each CDR3 protein is one row after TCRdb ran MiXCR on the multiplex PCR reads. Among 190,000 or so distinct CDR3 sequences listed, approximately 64% were seen once. Note on this clonotype: A read error may produce the germline difference seen at one junction end.

Researchers drew blood RNA from unsorted whole blood and extracted germline DNA as well. The researchers drew 3 to 5 milliliters of peripheral blood before surgery. The sequence came from a woman aged 55 to 70 with primary liver carcinoma and hepatitis B virus infection. Sequenced sample: peripheral blood.

CDR3 coding DNA: TGCGCCATCAGCGGTCCTACAGGGAAGTTAGATACGCAGTATTTT. The encoded protein is CAISGPTGKLDTQYF. This sequence joins TRBV5-1 and TRBJ2-3, with D possibly TRBD1 on 6 matching bases. CDR3 length equals 15 residues. Germline CDR1 is SGHRS and CDR2 is YFSETQ.